The text below deals with one T cell receptor (beta chain). The antigen remains undetermined. The sample comes from a study of shared clonotypes between healthy human individuals. The study, taken as a whole, reports: Sharing across several donors was seen in around 5.1% of naive CD4 clonotypes.

Profiling relied on immunoSEQ multiplex PCR, and the TCRdb table lists in-frame clones only, not all of them. Among approximately 840,000 clones listed, around 96% were seen once. Terminally differentiated effector memory CD45RA+ cells were excluded by CCR7 positive selection of CD45RO-negative cells. The clonotype comes from a young man in good health. Material for sequencing was naive CD8+ T cells sorted from blood.

The CDR3 DNA reads as TGTGCCAGCAGCTTGAAAGCGGGAGATCCCTCTGGGGCCAACGTCCTGACTTTC. Amino acids: CASSLKAGDPSGANVLTF. The V and J genes are TRBV7-6 and TRBJ2-6; 8 bases match TRBD2. This CDR3 region has 18 residues. The germline CDR1 and CDR2 sequences are SGHVS and FNYEAQ. V lost 3 bases and J lost 0; bases outside the gene matches: 7.